This record covers a single T cell receptor beta chain. The target antigen is unknown. Conversion of TCR transcripts into cDNA relied on 5'RACE template switching, which added a universal primer site and UMIs. One entry per CDR3 protein results from TCRdb running MiXCR on the 5' RACE reads. Of hundreds of thousands of distinct CDR3 sequences in the sample, less than 25% are singletons; the top ten hold around 17%. The data belong to a study of T cells after yellow fever vaccination. Germline V CDR1 and CDR2: MGHRA, YSYEKL. The CDR3 is made up of 15 amino acids. With V trimmed by 4 bases and J by 4 bases, 6 bases remained unmatched. Study-level points and caveats: Overall, a small share of clonotypes was seen in both CD4 and CD8 compartments.

Sequenced material: PBMCs, taken 21 days after the first yellow fever vaccination. The TCR sequence derives from a man younger than 35 who received the YFV17D yellow fever vaccine. The chain couples TRBV4-1 to TRBJ2-3; 9 nucleotides line up with TRBD1. DNA of the CDR3: TGCGCCAGCAGCCTTACCCACAGGGGGCCAGATACGCAGTATTTT. Translation: CASSLTHRGPDTQYF.